These T cell receptor beta chains were read from a single sample in a study of T cell responses to AZD1222 COVID-19 vaccine. Repertoires were generated with immunoSEQ multiplex PCR, while TCRdb's copy carries only in-frame clones and drops some. The profile shows under 200,000 clones, more than 70% of them singletons. The sample was peripheral blood, taken on day 0 of AZD1222 vaccination. The receptor set was obtained from an adult in good health. Each CDR3 is given without its conserved first and last residue. Each record gives: CDR3 protein, V gene, J gene, CDR3 length.

CDR3aa: ASSPDQGQY; v_gene: TRBV5-1; j_gene: TRBJ2-5; len: 9
CDR3aa: ASRKVGAGEQY; v_gene: TRBV27; j_gene: TRBJ2-7; len: 11
CDR3aa: ASRSQNLLQGKEQF; v_gene: TRBV28; j_gene: TRBJ2-1; len: 14
CDR3aa: SVEVRNGYT; v_gene: TRBV29-1; j_gene: TRBJ1-2; len: 9
CDR3aa: ASSLARNTGELF; v_gene: TRBV11-3; j_gene: TRBJ2-2; len: 12
CDR3aa: ASSLEPGTYEQY; v_gene: TRBV5-1; j_gene: TRBJ2-7; len: 12
CDR3aa: ASSLALSKETQY; v_gene: TRBV5-1; j_gene: TRBJ2-5; len: 12
CDR3aa: ASSLGQPGSYEQY; v_gene: TRBV11-3; j_gene: TRBJ2-7; len: 13
CDR3aa: ASSEAGGPQPQH; v_gene: TRBV6-1; j_gene: TRBJ1-5; len: 12
CDR3aa: ASSPAGQPQH; v_gene: TRBV28; j_gene: TRBJ1-5; len: 10
CDR3aa: ATTGDRGGQPQH; v_gene: TRBV10-3; j_gene: TRBJ1-5; len: 12
CDR3aa: ASPGQNYGYT; v_gene: TRBV6-5; j_gene: TRBJ1-2; len: 10
CDR3aa: ASSAKLQYGYT; v_gene: TRBV5-4; j_gene: TRBJ1-2; len: 11
CDR3aa: ASSRDRVSTDTQY; v_gene: TRBV5-1; j_gene: TRBJ2-3; len: 13
CDR3aa: ASLGLARTGELF; v_gene: TRBV6-5; j_gene: TRBJ2-2; len: 12